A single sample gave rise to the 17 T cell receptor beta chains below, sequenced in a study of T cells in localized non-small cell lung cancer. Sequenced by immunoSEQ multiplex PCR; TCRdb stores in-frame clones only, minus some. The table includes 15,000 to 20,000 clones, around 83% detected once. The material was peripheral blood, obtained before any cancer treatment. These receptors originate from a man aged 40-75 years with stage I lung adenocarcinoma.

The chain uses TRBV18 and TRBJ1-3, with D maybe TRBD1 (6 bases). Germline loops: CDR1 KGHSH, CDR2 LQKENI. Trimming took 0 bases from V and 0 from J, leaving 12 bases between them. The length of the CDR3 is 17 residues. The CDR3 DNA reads TGTGCCAGCTCACCACCGGGCGGACAGAGCTCTGGAAACACCATATATTTT. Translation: CASSPPGGQSSGNTIYF.

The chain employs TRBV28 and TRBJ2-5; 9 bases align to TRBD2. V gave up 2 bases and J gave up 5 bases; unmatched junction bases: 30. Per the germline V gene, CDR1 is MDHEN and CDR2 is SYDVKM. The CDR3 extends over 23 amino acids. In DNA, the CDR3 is TGTGCCAGCAGTTTACCCTCGGACCGGGCTAGCGGGGTGGGGTTGATACGTTTGGAGACCCAGTACTTC. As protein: CASSLPSDRASGVGLIRLETQYF.

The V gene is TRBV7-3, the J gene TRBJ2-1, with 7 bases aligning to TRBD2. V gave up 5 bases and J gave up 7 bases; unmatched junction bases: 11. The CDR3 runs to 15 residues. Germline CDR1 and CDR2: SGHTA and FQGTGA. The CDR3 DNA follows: TGTGCCAGCAGCGCGCTAGCGGAGAGCTGGAATGAGCAGTTCTTC. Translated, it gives CASSALAESWNEQFF.

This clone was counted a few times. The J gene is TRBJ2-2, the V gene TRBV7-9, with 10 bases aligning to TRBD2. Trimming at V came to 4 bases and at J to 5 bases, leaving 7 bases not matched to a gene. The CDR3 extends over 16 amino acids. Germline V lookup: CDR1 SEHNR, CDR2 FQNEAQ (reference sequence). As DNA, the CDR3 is TGTGCCAGCAGCTCCCAGCGGGGGGGAAATACCGGGGAGCTGTTTTTT. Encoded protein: CASSSQRGGNTGELFF.

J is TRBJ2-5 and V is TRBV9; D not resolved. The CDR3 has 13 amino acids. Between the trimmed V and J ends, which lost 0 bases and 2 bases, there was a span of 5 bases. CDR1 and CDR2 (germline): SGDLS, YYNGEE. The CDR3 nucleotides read TGTGCCAGCAGCGTAGGTCCTCAAGAGACCCAGTACTTC. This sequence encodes CASSVGPQETQYF. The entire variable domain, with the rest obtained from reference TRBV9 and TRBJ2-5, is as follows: DSGVTQTPKHLITATGQRVTLRCSPRSGDLSVYWYQQSLDQGLQFLIQYYNGEERAKGNILERFSAQQFPDLHSELNLSSLELGDSALYFCASSVGPQETQYFGPGTRLLVL.

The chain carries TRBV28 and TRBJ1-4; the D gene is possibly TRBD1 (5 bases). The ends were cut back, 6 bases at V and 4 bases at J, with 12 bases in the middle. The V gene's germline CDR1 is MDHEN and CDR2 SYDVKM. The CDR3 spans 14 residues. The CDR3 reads CASSRRQINEKLFF. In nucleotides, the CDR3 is TGTGCCAGCAGCCGGAGACAGATTAATGAAAAACTGTTTTTT.

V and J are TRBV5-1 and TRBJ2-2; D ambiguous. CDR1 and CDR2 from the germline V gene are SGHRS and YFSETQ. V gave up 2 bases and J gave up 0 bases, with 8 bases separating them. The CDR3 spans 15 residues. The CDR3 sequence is CASSLKGTNTGELFF. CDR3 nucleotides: TGCGCCAGCAGCTTAAAGGGTACGAACACCGGGGAGCTGTTTTTT.

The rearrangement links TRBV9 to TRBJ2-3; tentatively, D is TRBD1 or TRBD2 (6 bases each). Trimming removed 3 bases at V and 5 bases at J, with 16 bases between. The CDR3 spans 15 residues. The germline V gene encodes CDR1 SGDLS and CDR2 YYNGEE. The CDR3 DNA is TGTGCCAGCAGCGAAGCTGGGGGGCAGGGAGATACGCAGTATTTT. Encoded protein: CASSEAGGQGDTQYF. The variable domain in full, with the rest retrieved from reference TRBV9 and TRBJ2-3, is DSGVTQTPKHLITATGQRVTLRCSPRSGDLSVYWYQQSLDQGLQFLIQYYNGEERAKGNILERFSAQQFPDLHSELNLSSLELGDSALYFCASSEAGGQGDTQYFGPGTRLTVL.

Written as DNA, the CDR3 is TGTGCCAGCAGCCAAGATTCAACGAAGTATTTT. This codes for CASSQDSTKYF. V gene TRBV14 combines with J gene TRBJ2-3; D call uncertain. Germline CDR1 is SGHDN and CDR2 is FVKESK. The CDR3 covers 11 residues. Trimming pared 0 bases from V and 13 bases from J, leaving 8 bases between.

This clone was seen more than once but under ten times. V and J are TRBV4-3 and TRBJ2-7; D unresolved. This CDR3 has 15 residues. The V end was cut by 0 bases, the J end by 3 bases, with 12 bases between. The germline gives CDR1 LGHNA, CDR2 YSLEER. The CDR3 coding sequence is TGCGCCAGCAGCCAAGATGATGGGGATCTCTACGAGCAGTACTTC. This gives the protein CASSQDDGDLYEQYF.

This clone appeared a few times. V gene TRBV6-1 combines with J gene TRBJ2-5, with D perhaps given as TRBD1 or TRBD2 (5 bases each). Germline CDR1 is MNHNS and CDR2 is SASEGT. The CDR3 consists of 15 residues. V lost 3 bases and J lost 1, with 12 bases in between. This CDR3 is CASSDRRGLQETQYF. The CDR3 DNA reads TGTGCCAGCAGTGACCGACGGGGCCTCCAAGAGACCCAGTACTTC.

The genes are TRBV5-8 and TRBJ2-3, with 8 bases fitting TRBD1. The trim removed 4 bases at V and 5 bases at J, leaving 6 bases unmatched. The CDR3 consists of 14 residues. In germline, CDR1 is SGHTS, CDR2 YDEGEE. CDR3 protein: CASSHGQGVDTQYF. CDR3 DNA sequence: TGTGCCAGCAGCCACGGACAGGGAGTAGATACGCAGTATTTT.

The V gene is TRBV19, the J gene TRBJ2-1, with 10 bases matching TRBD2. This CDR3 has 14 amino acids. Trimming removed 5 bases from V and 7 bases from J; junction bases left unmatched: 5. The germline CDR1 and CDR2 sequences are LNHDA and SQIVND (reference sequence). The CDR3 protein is CASSLAGDWNEQFF. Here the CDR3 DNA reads TGTGCCAGTAGTCTAGCGGGGGACTGGAATGAGCAGTTCTTC.

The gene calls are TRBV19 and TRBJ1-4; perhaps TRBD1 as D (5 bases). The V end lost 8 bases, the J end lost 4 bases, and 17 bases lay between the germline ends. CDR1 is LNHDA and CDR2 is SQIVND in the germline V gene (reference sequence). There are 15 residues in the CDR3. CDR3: CASGDSWGFNEKLFF. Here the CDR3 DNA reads TGTGCCAGTGGGGACTCTTGGGGATTTAATGAAAAACTGTTTTTT. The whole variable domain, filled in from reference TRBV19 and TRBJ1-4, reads DGGITQSPKYLFRKEGQNVTLSCEQNLNHDAMYWYRQDPGQGLRLIYYSQIVNDFQKGDIAEGYSVSREKKESFPLTVTSAQKNPTAFYLCASGDSWGFNEKLFFGSGTQLSVL.

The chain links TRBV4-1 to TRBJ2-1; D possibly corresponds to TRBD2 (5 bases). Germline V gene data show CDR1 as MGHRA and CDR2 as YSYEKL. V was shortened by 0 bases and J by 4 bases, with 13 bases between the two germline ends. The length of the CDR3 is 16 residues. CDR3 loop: CASSQEREYPYNEQFF. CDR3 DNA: TGCGCCAGCAGCCAAGAGAGGGAGTATCCTTACAATGAGCAGTTCTTC.

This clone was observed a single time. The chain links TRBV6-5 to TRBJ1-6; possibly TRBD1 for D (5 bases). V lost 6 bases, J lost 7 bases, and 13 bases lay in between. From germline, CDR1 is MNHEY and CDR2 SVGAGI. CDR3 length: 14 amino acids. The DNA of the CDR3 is TGTGCCAGCAGGTCCGGGACGGAGAATTCACCCCTCCACTTT. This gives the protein CASRSGTENSPLHF.

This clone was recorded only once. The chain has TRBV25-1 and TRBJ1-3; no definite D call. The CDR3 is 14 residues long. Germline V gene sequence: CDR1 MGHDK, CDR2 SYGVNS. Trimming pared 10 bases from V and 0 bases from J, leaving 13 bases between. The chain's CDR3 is CATTDGYSGNTIYF. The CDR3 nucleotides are TGTGCCACCACGGACGGGTACTCTGGAAACACCATATATTTT. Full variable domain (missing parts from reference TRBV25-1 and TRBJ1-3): EADIYQTPRYLVIGTGKKITLECSQTMGHDKMYWYQQDPGMELHLIHYSYGVNSTEKGDLSSESTVSRIRTEHFPLTLESARPSHTSQYLCATTDGYSGNTIYFGEGSWLTVV.